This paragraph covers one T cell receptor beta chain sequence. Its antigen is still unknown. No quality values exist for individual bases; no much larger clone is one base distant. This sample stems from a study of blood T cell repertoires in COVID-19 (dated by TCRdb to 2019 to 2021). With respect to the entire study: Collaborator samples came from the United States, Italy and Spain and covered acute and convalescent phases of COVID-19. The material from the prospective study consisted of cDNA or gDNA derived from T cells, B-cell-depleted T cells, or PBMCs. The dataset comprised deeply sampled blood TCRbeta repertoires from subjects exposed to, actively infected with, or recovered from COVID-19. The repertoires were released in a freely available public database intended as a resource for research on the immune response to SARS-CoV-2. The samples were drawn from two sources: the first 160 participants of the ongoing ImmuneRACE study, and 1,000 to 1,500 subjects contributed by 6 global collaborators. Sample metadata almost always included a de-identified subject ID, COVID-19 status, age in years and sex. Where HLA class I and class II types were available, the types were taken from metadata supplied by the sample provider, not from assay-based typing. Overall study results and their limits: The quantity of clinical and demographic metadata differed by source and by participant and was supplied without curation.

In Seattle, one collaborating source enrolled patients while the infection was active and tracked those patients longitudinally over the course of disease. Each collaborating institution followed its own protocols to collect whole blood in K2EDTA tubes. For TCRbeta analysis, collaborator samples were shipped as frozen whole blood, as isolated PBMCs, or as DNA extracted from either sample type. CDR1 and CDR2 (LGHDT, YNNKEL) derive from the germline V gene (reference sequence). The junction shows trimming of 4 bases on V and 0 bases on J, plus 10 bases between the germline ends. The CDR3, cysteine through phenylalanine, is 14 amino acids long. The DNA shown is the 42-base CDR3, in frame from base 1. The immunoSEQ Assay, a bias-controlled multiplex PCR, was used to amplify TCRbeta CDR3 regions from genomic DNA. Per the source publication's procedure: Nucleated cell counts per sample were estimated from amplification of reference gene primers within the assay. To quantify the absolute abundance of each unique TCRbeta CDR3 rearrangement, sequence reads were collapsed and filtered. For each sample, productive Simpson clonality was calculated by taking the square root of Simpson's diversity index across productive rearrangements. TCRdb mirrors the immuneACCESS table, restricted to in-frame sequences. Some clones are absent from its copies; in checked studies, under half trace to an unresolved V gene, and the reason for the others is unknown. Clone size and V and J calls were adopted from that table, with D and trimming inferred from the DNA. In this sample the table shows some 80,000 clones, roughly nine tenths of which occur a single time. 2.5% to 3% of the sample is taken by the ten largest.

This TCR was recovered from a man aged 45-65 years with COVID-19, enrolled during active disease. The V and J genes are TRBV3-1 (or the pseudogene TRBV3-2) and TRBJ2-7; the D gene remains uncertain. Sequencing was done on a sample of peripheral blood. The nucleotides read TGTGCCAGCAGCCCATCACGCAGCTCCTACGAGCAGTACTTC. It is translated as CASSPSRSSYEQYF.